This T cell receptor (beta chain) was sequenced in a study of cytomegalovirus exposure and HLA in healthy donors. Across the whole study: Early on, a data release was issued that held some 85 million unique TCRs from HLA-typed donors. For the approximately 360 genotyped donors, approximately 83% fell within the Caucasian-associated ancestry cluster. Study results and limitations: In a later analysis, HLA-C alleles had the fewest associated TCRs, DRB1 alleles the most.

Note on this clone: The antigen is not known.

The CDR3 is made up of 15 amino acids. Germline CDR1 and CDR2: SGHRS and YFSETQ. The V end lost 4 bases, the J end lost 8 bases, and 21 bases lay between the germline ends. The PCR used 60 Vbeta and 13 Jbeta primers. The assay was immunoSEQ multiplex PCR, and TCRdb's table has in-frame clones only and misses some. Among roughly 120,000 clones, approximately 80% were seen once, and the ten largest hold less than 5.5%. Sequencing input: PBMCs. J is TRBJ1-2 and V is TRBV5-1; D possibly corresponds to TRBD1 (6 bases). The TCR sequence derives from a man in his fifties in good health and CMV-seropositive. CDR3: CASSPTPLTGDGYTF. CDR3 in DNA: TGCGCCAGCAGCCCGACCCCGCTGACAGGTGACGGCTACACCTTC. Full variable domain (rest looked up from reference TRBV5-1 and TRBJ1-2): KAGVTQTPRYLIKTRGQQVTLSCSPISGHRSVSWYQQTPGQGLQFLFEYFSETQRNKGNFPGRFSGRQFSNSRSEMNVSTLELGDSALYLCASSPTPLTGDGYTFGSGTRLTVV.